Presented here are 17 T cell receptor beta chains from one specimen sequenced in a study of blood T cell repertoires in COVID-19. The protocol was immunoSEQ multiplex PCR, while the TCRdb copy is restricted to in-frame clones and leaves out a portion. The profile covers about 35,000 clones, with around 86% appearing a single time and 10% taken by the ten largest. Sequenced sample: peripheral blood. Every receptor here comes from a man older than 75 with active COVID-19.

J is TRBJ2-3 and V is TRBV9; 8 bases align to TRBD2. The CDR3 has 15 residues. The V segment lost 4 bases and the J segment 2 bases; nucleotides outside the gene matches: 6. CDR1 SGDLS and CDR2 YYNGEE come from the germline V gene. CDR3 nucleotide sequence: TGTGCCAGCAGCAGGGTAGCGGGACACACAGATACGCAGTATTTT. Residues: CASSRVAGHTDTQYF.

The CDR3 protein is CASSLGQVKTGELFF. The CDR3 nucleotides read TGTGCCAGCAGCTTGGGTCAGGTTAAGACCGGGGAGCTGTTTTTT. The rearrangement uses TRBV5-4 and TRBJ2-2; no definite D call. Per the germline V gene, CDR1 is SGHNT and CDR2 is YYREEE (reference sequence). CDR3 length equals 15 residues. V was pared by 0 bases and J by 5 bases, with 11 bases between.

The rearrangement joins TRBV19 to TRBJ2-7; 10 bases are a match to TRBD1. Germline V lookup: CDR1 LNHDA, CDR2 SQIVND (reference sequence). The V and J ends lost 11 bases and 2 bases, in that order; junction bases with no gene match: 9. The CDR3 totals 14 residues. CDR3 protein: CALRPGTGAYEQYF. CDR3 bases: TGTGCCTTAAGGCCCGGGACAGGGGCCTACGAGCAGTACTTC.

The CDR3 loop is CSVPDSLAKNIQYF. As DNA, the CDR3 is TGCAGCGTGCCGGACAGCTTAGCCAAAAACATTCAGTACTTC. The gene calls are TRBV29-1 and TRBJ2-4; TRBD1 is a possible D gene (6 bases). Germline CDR1 is SQVTM and CDR2 is ANQGSEA. V lost 6 bases to trimming and J lost 0 bases, with 12 bases between them. The CDR3 has 14 residues.

DNA for the CDR3: TGTGCCAGCAGCTTTTTCGTGGGAGGGGCCTACGAGCAGTACTTC. This encodes CASSFFVGGAYEQYF. The chain employs TRBV7-2 and TRBJ2-7; the match to TRBD2 covers 7 bases. Germline assignment: CDR1 SGHTA and CDR2 FQGNSA. Losses at the gene ends were 3 bases for V and 2 bases for J; bases not matched to a gene: 7. This CDR3 spans 15 amino acids.

V gene TRBV10-1 combines with J gene TRBJ2-7, with 7 bases fitting TRBD1. Losses at the gene ends were 3 bases for V and 2 bases for J; bases not matched to a gene: 4. The germline CDR1 and CDR2 sequences are WNHNN and SYGVQD (reference sequence). This CDR3 has 14 residues. CDR3 nucleotide sequence: TGCGCCAGCAGTGAAGGACAGGTAACCTACGAGCAGTACTTC. This encodes CASSEGQVTYEQYF.

The chain has TRBV30 and TRBJ2-1; D might be TRBD2 (6 bases). In germline, CDR1 is GTSNPN, CDR2 SVGIG (reference sequence). V was shortened by 3 bases and J by 8 bases, with 11 bases between the two germline ends. This CDR3 is built from 12 residues. Written as DNA, the CDR3 is TGTGCCTGGAGCGAGGGGACTTATGAGCAGTTCTTC. The encoded protein is CAWSEGTYEQFF.

The gene calls are TRBV24-1 and TRBJ2-3; D gene unclear. In germline, CDR1 is KGHDR, CDR2 SFDVKD. The CDR3 runs 12 residues. V lost 4 bases, J lost 3 bases, and 4 bases lay in between. For the CDR3, the DNA is TGTGCCACCAGTGACAGAACAGATACGCAGTATTTT. This codes for CATSDRTDTQYF.

V is TRBV19 and J is TRBJ1-6; D might be TRBD1 (5 bases). Trimming removed 5 bases at V and 2 bases at J, with 13 bases between. The germline V gene has CDR1 LNHDA and CDR2 SQIVND (reference sequence). CDR3 size: 16 residues. The CDR3 region is CASSSKTETYNSPLHF. CDR3 nucleotides: TGTGCCAGTAGTTCCAAGACAGAGACCTATAATTCACCCCTCCACTTT. The whole variable domain, filled in from reference TRBV19 and TRBJ1-6, reads DGGITQSPKYLFRKEGQNVTLSCEQNLNHDAMYWYRQDPGQGLRLIYYSQIVNDFQKGDIAEGYSVSREKKESFPLTVTSAQKNPTAFYLCASSSKTETYNSPLHFGNGTRLTVT.

The V call is TRBV7-2, the J call TRBJ2-7; no clear D. The germline V and J ends were trimmed by 6 bases and 5 bases, with 8 bases remaining between them. The CDR3 spans 11 residues. Germline assignment: CDR1 SGHTA and CDR2 FQGNSA. Written as DNA, the CDR3 is TGTGCCAGCAGTAGTCTACACGAGCAGTACTTC. Protein sequence: CASSSLHEQYF.

The genes are TRBV11-2 and TRBJ2-7; 9 bases agree with TRBD1. The CDR3 is 16 residues long. Germline V gives CDR1 SGHAT, CDR2 FQNNGV. V was clipped by 2 bases and J by 2 bases; unmatched bases: 7. In DNA, the CDR3 is TGTGCCAGCAGCTTAACGGGCGGGGACAGGGCCTACGAGCAGTACTTC. As protein: CASSLTGGDRAYEQYF.

The CDR3 sequence: CASSPDTGELFF. CDR3 DNA sequence: TGCGCCAGCAGCCCAGACACCGGGGAGCTGTTTTTT. The V gene is TRBV5-1, the J gene TRBJ2-2; no clear D gene. The CDR3 loop spans 12 amino acids. Trimming pared 4 bases from V and 3 bases from J, leaving 4 bases between. Germline lookup yields CDR1 SGHRS and CDR2 YFSETQ.

The chain is built from TRBV19 and TRBJ2-1, with 10 nucleotides matching TRBD1. The V gene's germline CDR1 is LNHDA and CDR2 SQIVND (reference sequence). V was pared by 4 bases and J by 6 bases, with 6 bases of the junction left unmatched. CDR3 length: 15 amino acids. The CDR3 DNA follows: TGTGCCAGTAGTACCCGACAGGGGGCGCGCAATGAGCAGTTCTTC. Its protein product is CASSTRQGARNEQFF.

In nucleotides, the CDR3 is TGTGCCAGCAGCCGGCGGAGGGATGGCTCCTACGAGCAGTACTTC. It specifies CASSRRRDGSYEQYF. The chain carries TRBV11-2 and TRBJ2-7; the D gene is possibly TRBD2 (6 bases). Deletions cut 5 bases from V and 0 bases from J, with 14 bases between. The CDR3 is 15 amino acids. Germline lookup yields CDR1 SGHAT and CDR2 FQNNGV.

The chain joins TRBV11-2 to TRBJ2-1; TRBD2 might be the D (6 bases). Looked up from germline, CDR1 is SGHAT and CDR2 is FQNNGV. The CDR3 has 15 amino acids. With 5 bases removed from V and 4 bases from J, the gap between germline ends came to 15 bases. For the CDR3, the DNA is TGTGCCAGCAGCCCAATTAGCGGCGCATACAATGAGCAGTTCTTC. This encodes CASSPISGAYNEQFF.

The J gene is TRBJ1-2, the V gene TRBV18; D remains ambiguous. The V end lost 3 bases, the J end lost 2 bases, and 7 bases lay between the germline ends. CDR3 length: 13 amino acids. CDR1 and CDR2 from the germline V gene are KGHSH and LQKENI. The CDR3 loop reads CASSPGGNYGYTF. DNA of the CDR3: TGTGCCAGCTCACCTGGAGGAAACTATGGCTACACCTTC.

CDR3 in amino acids: CASSPKPQGAGADTQYF. In nucleotides, the CDR3 is TGTGCCAGCTCACCAAAACCACAGGGGGCTGGGGCAGATACGCAGTATTTT. V usage is TRBV18 and J usage is TRBJ2-3; 9 nucleotides agree with TRBD1. The germline gives CDR1 KGHSH, CDR2 LQKENI. The CDR3 spans 17 residues. With V trimmed by 2 bases and J by 4 bases, 10 bases remained unmatched.